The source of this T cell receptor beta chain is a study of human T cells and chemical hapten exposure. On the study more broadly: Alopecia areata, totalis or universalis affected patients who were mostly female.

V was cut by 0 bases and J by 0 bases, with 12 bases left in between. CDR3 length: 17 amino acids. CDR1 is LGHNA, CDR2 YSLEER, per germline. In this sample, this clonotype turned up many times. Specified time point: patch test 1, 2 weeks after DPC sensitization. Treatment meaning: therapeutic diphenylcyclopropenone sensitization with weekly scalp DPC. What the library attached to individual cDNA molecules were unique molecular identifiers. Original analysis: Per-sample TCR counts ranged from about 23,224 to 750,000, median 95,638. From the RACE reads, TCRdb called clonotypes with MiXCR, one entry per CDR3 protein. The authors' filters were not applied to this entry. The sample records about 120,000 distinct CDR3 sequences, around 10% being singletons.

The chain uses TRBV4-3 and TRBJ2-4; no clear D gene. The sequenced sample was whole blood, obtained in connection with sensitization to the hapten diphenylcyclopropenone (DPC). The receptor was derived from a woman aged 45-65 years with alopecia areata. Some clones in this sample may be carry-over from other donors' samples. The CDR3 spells CASSQDYNPLAKNIQYF. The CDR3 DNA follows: TGCGCCAGCAGCCAAGACTATAACCCTTTAGCCAAAAACATTCAGTACTTC.